This T cell receptor (beta chain) was profiled in a study of cytomegalovirus exposure and HLA in healthy donors. Study at large: The 95 to 150 validation repertoires and the approximately 700 first-cohort repertoires shared a platform, a later analysis reported. Whole-study findings and limits: Some public TCRs appeared in many individuals, while most sequences were rare. Specificity for CMV antigens was confirmed in vitro for three of the CMV-associated chains.

V shed 1 base and J 0 bases; nucleotides not matched to a gene: 3. The CDR3 extends over 16 amino acids. Germline CDR1 is MNHEY and CDR2 is SMNVEV (reference sequence). About this clone itself: Its target is not known.

Profiling relied on immunoSEQ multiplex PCR, and the TCRdb table lists in-frame clones only, not all of them. The repertoire has roughly 150,000 clones, roughly nine tenths of them found once; the top ten carry 4% to 5%. The chain combines TRBV27 with TRBJ2-1, with 7 bases fitting TRBD2. The TCR comes from a man between 18 and 29 years old in good health and CMV-seropositive. The sequenced material came from PBMCs. CDR3 sequence (DNA): TGTGCCAGCAGTTTATGGGCGGGAGTCTCCTACAATGAGCAGTTCTTC. The encoded protein is CASSLWAGVSYNEQFF.